One sample yielded the 21 T cell receptor beta chains listed below, sequenced in a study of radiation and T cells in renal cell carcinoma. Only in-frame clones appear in the TCRdb table, and some are missing; sequencing was by immunoSEQ multiplex PCR. The profile covers several thousand clones, with around 50% appearing a single time and 15% to 20% taken by the ten largest. Treatment defined: 15 Gy SBRT to primary tumor, nephrectomy 4 weeks later. The sequenced sample was tumor tissue, obtained from a patient whose treatment included radiotherapy and nephrectomy. The receptors stem from a man aged 55 to 70 with renal cell carcinoma.

This chain uses TRBV7-2 with TRBJ1-5; D is undetermined. V gave up 2 bases and J gave up 4 bases, with 21 bases separating them. Germline V CDR1 and CDR2: SGHTA, FQGNSA. The CDR3 runs to 18 residues. The CDR3 protein is CASSLSPPGSALNQPQHF. In nucleotides, the CDR3 is TGTGCCAGCAGCTTAAGTCCCCCCGGTTCCGCTTTAAATCAGCCCCAGCATTTT.

The chain employs TRBV18 and TRBJ2-6, with D hard to call. V lost 0 bases and J 4 bases, leaving 7 bases between the germline ends. CDR1 is KGHSH and CDR2 is LQKENI in the germline V gene. This CDR3 spans 15 amino acids. DNA for the CDR3: TGTGCCAGCTCACCACCGCTTCCCGGGGCCAACGTCCTGACTTTC. This gives the protein CASSPPLPGANVLTF.

This clone was observed a few times. J is TRBJ2-7 and V is TRBV19; D might be TRBD1 (6 bases). The length of the CDR3 is 15 residues. The V gene lost 3 bases and the J gene lost 3 bases, with 15 bases spanning the gap. Germline CDR1 is LNHDA and CDR2 is SQIVND (reference sequence). CDR3 loop: CASSMFGQTVYEQYF. CDR3 bases: TGTGCCAGTAGTATGTTCGGACAGACAGTCTACGAGCAGTACTTC.

The V and J genes are TRBV9 and TRBJ2-7; 10 bases align to TRBD1. V gave up 0 bases and J gave up 5 bases; unmatched junction bases: 5. Looked up from germline, CDR1 is SGDLS and CDR2 is YYNGEE. This CDR3 has 15 amino acids. CDR3 nucleotide sequence: TGTGCCAGCAGCGTAGGGGGACAGGGGCCTCACGAGCAGTACTTC. Translation gives CASSVGGQGPHEQYF.

CDR3 in amino acids: CASSLGQNTGELFF. The CDR3 bases are TGTGCCAGCAGCTTAGGGCAGAACACCGGGGAGCTGTTTTTT. The chain employs TRBV7-2 and TRBJ2-2; D is unclear. CDR3 length: 14 residues. From germline, CDR1 is SGHTA and CDR2 FQGNSA. V shed 1 base and J shed 1 base, with 4 bases lying between them. The whole variable domain, filled in from reference TRBV7-2 and TRBJ2-2, reads GAGVSQSPSNKVTEKGKDVELRCDPISGHTALYWYRQSLGQGLEFLIYFQGNSAPDKSGLPSDRFSAERTGGSVSTLTIQRTQQEDSAVYLCASSLGQNTGELFFGEGSRLTVL.

The rearrangement links TRBV7-9 to TRBJ1-5; tentative D call: TRBD1 (5 bases). Germline loops: CDR1 SEHNR, CDR2 FQNEAQ (reference sequence). Trimming took 5 bases from V and 4 from J, leaving 12 bases between them. This CDR3 spans 14 amino acids. CDR3 protein: CASSRDFANQPQHF. Written as DNA, the CDR3 is TGTGCCAGCAGCCGGGACTTTGCAAATCAGCCCCAGCATTTT.

The chain joins TRBV5-1 to TRBJ2-7, with 10 nucleotides matching TRBD2. Germline CDR1 SGHRS, CDR2 YFSETQ. J lost 5 bases, V lost 2 bases, and 13 bases had no gene match. This CDR3 contains 17 residues. CDR3 amino acids: CASSLRRALAGEDEQYF. The CDR3, as DNA: TGCGCCAGCAGCTTAAGGAGGGCCCTAGCGGGAGAGGACGAGCAGTACTTC.

In its sample, this clone was seen a few times. The chain is built from TRBV11-3 and TRBJ2-7, with D unclear. There are 13 residues in the CDR3. Germline V gene sequence: CDR1 SGHNT, CDR2 YENEEA. V lost 4 bases and J lost 7, with 14 bases in between. This CDR3 reads CASSSSAYEEQYF. DNA for the CDR3: TGTGCCAGCAGCTCATCGGCCTACGAAGAGCAGTACTTC.

This sequence joins TRBV18 and TRBJ2-7; D is unresolved. V was trimmed by 2 bases and J by 1 base, leaving 9 bases between them. CDR3 length equals 14 residues. Germline CDR1 reads KGHSH; CDR2 reads LQKENI. CDR3: CASSPGVHSYEQYF. The DNA for the CDR3 is TGTGCCAGCTCACCAGGGGTCCATTCCTACGAGCAGTACTTC.

On this clone itself: At one boundary the junction diverges from the germline segment, which might be a read error. Other DNA sequences from this sample encode an identical CDR3 as well. This chain joins TRBV14 and TRBJ2-7; no clear D gene. Germline loops: CDR1 SGHDN, CDR2 FVKESK. The CDR3 is made up of 13 amino acids. CDR3 DNA sequence: TGCGCCAGCAGCCAAGTCGGCTCCTACGAGCAGTACTTC. It is translated as CASSQVGSYEQYF.

This clone was counted a few times. The J gene is TRBJ2-1, the V gene TRBV7-8; 7 bases map to TRBD2. After removal of 5 bases from V and 6 bases from J, the junction contained 13 bases not matched to a gene. Looked up from germline, CDR1 is SGHVS and CDR2 is FQNEAQ. The CDR3 consists of 16 residues. CDR3 region: CASSRIREGRGNEQFF. In DNA form, the CDR3 reads TGTGCCAGCAGCCGGATAAGGGAGGGCCGCGGCAATGAGCAGTTCTTC. The full variable domain, completed using reference TRBV7-8 and TRBJ2-1, is GAGVSQSPRYKVAKRGQDVALRCDPISGHVSLFWYQQALGQGPEFLTYFQNEAQLDKSGLPSDRFFAERPEGSVSTLKIQRTQQEDSAVYLCASSRIREGRGNEQFFGPGTRLTVL.

The chain joins TRBV28 to TRBJ1-1; a possible D gene is TRBD1 (5 bases). CDR1 is MDHEN, CDR2 SYDVKM, per germline. Trimming left V 7 bases short and J 1 base short, with 10 bases between. The CDR3 contains 13 residues. CDR3 in DNA: TGTGCCAGCAAGAGACAGCCGAACACTGAAGCTTTCTTT. Amino acid sequence: CASKRQPNTEAFF.

This clone is labeled medium-sized. The chain employs TRBV28 and TRBJ1-2; D is uncertain. Per the germline V gene, CDR1 is MDHEN and CDR2 is SYDVKM. Trimming pared 7 bases from V and 0 bases from J, leaving 6 bases between. The CDR3 has 12 residues. The CDR3 DNA sequence: TGTGCCAGCAATACAGCTAACTATGGCTACACCTTC. Amino acids: CASNTANYGYTF.

This chain uses TRBV5-1 with TRBJ1-5, with 8 bases aligning to TRBD1. J was trimmed by 4 bases and V by 1 base; bases with no gene match: 7. The CDR3 consists of 16 residues. Per the germline V gene, CDR1 is SGHRS and CDR2 is YFSETQ. CDR3 in amino acids: CASSLSGQGLNQPQHF. DNA for the CDR3: TGCGCCAGCAGCTTGTCCGGACAGGGCTTGAATCAGCCCCAGCATTTT.

This clone is categorized as medium-sized (0.01 to 0.1%). This chain joins TRBV30 and TRBJ1-2; D remains unclear. Trimming pared 5 bases from V and 1 base from J, leaving 11 bases between. The germline V gene has CDR1 GTSNPN and CDR2 SVGIG (reference sequence). The CDR3 has 13 amino acids. The CDR3 bases are TGTGCCTGGCAGGAGGCGAATAACTATGGCTACACCTTC. It yields the protein CAWQEANNYGYTF.

The CDR3, as DNA: TGTGCCAGCAGTGAAAGCGGGATCGGACAGGGAATGAGTGGCTACACCTTC. Translation gives CASSESGIGQGMSGYTF. The chain employs TRBV25-1 and TRBJ1-2, with 8 bases aligning to TRBD1. V dropped 2 bases and J dropped 7; count of bases not matched to a gene: 15. The CDR3 consists of 17 residues. The germline gives CDR1 MGHDK, CDR2 SYGVNS.

This rearrangement joins TRBV11-2 to TRBJ2-7; D not certain. This CDR3 has 12 residues. Per the germline V gene, CDR1 is SGHAT and CDR2 is FQNNGV. The V end was cut by 1 base, the J end by 4 bases, with 5 bases between. CDR3 protein: CASSLGNYEQYF. CDR3 coding DNA: TGTGCCAGCAGCTTAGGAAATTACGAGCAGTACTTC.

The chain combines TRBV6-5 with TRBJ2-3, with no clear D. The length of the CDR3 is 12 residues. The ends were cut back, 5 bases at V and 9 bases at J, with 12 bases in the middle. CDR1 and CDR2 (germline): MNHEY, SVGAGI. CDR3 sequence (DNA): TGTGCCAGCAGTCCGAATTGGCGAACGCAGTATTTT. The encoded protein is CASSPNWRTQYF.

The chain carries TRBV25-1 and TRBJ1-2; tentative D call: TRBD1 (5 bases). The germline V and J ends were trimmed by 6 bases and 7 bases, with 18 bases remaining between them. Germline V CDR1 and CDR2: MGHDK, SYGVNS. CDR3 length equals 14 residues. The CDR3 DNA reads TGTGCCAGCAGCGCGCAGGGCAGGTCGATTGGCTACACCTTC. It specifies CASSAQGRSIGYTF.

This rearrangement joins TRBV6-5 to TRBJ2-7; tentatively, D is TRBD1 (6 bases). The CDR3 length is 13 residues. V lost 4 bases and J lost 0, with 7 bases in between. Germline V gene sequence: CDR1 MNHEY, CDR2 SVGAGI. The CDR3 here is CASSSTGSYEQYF. CDR3 bases: TGTGCCAGCAGTTCGACAGGCTCCTACGAGCAGTACTTC.

The V gene is TRBV6-5, the J gene TRBJ2-3; D unresolved. The germline V gene has CDR1 MNHEY and CDR2 SVGAGI. Trimming shortened V by 6 bases and J by 6 bases, and 7 bases separated the two germline ends. CDR3 length: 11 residues. For the CDR3, the DNA is TGTGCCAGCAGCCAGAGCGATACGCAGTATTTT. This gives the protein CASSQSDTQYF.